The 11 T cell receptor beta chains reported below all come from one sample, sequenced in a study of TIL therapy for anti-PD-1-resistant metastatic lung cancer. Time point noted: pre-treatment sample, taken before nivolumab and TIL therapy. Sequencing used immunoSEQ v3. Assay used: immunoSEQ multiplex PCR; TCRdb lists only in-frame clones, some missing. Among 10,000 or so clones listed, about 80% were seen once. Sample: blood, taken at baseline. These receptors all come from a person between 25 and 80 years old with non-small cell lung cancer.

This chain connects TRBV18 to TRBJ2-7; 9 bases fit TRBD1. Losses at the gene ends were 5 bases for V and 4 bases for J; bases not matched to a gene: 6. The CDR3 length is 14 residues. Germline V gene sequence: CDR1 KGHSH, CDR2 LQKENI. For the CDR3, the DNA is TGTGCCAGCTCATCGGACAGGGGCCCATACGAGCAGTACTTC. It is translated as CASSSDRGPYEQYF. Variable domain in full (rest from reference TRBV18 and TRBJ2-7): NAGVMQNPRHLVRRRGQEARLRCSPMKGHSHVYWYRQLPEEGLKFMVYLQKENIIDESGMPKERFSAEFPKEGPSILRIQQVVRGDSAAYFCASSSDRGPYEQYFGPGTRLTVT.

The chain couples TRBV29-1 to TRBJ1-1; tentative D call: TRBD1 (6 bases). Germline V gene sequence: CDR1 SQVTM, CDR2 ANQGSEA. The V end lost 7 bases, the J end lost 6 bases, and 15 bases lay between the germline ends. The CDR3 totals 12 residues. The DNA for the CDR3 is TGCAGCGGGTACAGGGCGGGGGCTGAAGCTTTCTTT. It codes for CSGYRAGAEAFF.

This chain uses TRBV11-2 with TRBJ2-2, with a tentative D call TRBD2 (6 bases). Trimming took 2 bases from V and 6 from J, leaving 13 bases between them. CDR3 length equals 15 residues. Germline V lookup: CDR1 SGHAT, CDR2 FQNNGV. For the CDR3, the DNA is TGTGCCAGCAGCTTATACGGGAGTTTGGCCGGGGAGCTGTTTTTT. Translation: CASSLYGSLAGELFF.

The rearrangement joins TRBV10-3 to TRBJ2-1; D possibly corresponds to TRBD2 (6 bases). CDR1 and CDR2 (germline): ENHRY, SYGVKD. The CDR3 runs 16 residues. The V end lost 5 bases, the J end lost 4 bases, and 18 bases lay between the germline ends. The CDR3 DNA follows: TGTGCCATCAGTTCAATCACGCCTGGGGGGTACAATGAGCAGTTCTTC. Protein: CAISSITPGGYNEQFF.

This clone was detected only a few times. The CDR3 region is CASSLAGGTYEQYF. In DNA, the CDR3 is TGTGCCAGCAGCCTAGCGGGAGGAACCTACGAGCAGTACTTC. The rearrangement links TRBV6-5 to TRBJ2-7; 11 bases agree with TRBD2. Germline V gene lookup returns CDR1 MNHEY and CDR2 SVGAGI. J lost 2 bases, V lost 6 bases, and 3 bases had no gene match. This CDR3 region has 14 residues.

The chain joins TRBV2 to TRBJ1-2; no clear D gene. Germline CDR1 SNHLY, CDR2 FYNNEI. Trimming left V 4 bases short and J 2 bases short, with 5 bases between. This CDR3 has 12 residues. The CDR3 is CASSAQNYGYTF. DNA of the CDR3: TGTGCCAGCAGTGCACAGAACTATGGCTACACCTTC.

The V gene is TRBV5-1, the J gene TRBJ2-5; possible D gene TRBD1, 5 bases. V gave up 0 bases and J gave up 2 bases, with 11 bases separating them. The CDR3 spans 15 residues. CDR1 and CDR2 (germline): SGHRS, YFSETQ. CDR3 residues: CASSLGTRIQETQYF. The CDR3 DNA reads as TGCGCCAGCAGCTTGGGGACACGGATACAAGAGACCCAGTACTTC.

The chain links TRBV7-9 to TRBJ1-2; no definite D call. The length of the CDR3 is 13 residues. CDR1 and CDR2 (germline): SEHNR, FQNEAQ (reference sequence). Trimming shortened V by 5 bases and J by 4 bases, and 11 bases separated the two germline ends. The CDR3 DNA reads TGTGCCAGCAGCCCCGAAGCCGTCTATGGCTACACCTTC. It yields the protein CASSPEAVYGYTF. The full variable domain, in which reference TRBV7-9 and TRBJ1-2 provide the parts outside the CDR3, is DTGVSQNPRHKITKRGQNVTFRCDPISEHNRLYWYRQTLGQGPEFLTYFQNEAQLEKSRLLSDRFSAERPKGSFSTLEIQRTEQGDSAMYLCASSPEAVYGYTFGSGTRLTVV.

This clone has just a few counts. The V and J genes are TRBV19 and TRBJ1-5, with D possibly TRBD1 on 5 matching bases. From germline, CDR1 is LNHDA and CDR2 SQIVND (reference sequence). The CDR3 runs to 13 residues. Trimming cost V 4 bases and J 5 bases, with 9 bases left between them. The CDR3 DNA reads TGTGCCAGTAGTACAGGGATGGATCAGCCCCAGCATTTT. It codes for CASSTGMDQPQHF.

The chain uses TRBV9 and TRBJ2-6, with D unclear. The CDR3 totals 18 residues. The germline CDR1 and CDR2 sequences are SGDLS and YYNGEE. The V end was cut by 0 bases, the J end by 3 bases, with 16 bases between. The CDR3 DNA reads TGTGCCAGCAGCGTAGAACAAGAATGGGCAGGTGGGGCCAACGTCCTGACTTTC. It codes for CASSVEQEWAGGANVLTF.

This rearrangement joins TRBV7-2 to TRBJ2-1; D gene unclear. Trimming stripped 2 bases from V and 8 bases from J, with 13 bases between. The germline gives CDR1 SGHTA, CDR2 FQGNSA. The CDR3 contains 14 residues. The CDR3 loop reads CASSLLARGYEQFF. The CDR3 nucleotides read TGTGCCAGCAGCTTACTTGCCCGTGGCTATGAGCAGTTCTTC.